Listed here are 17 T cell receptor beta chains from one sample, sequenced in a study of cytomegalovirus exposure and HLA in healthy donors. The PCR employed 60 Vbeta primers together with 13 Jbeta primers. Sequencing used immunoSEQ multiplex PCR; TCRdb keeps in-frame clones, though not all of them. The table includes over 150,000 clones, 80% detected once. The sequenced sample consisted of PBMCs. Every receptor here comes from a man between 25 and 39 years old in good health and CMV-seropositive.

This chain links TRBV30 with TRBJ2-2, with 7 positions matching TRBD1. The CDR3 has 15 residues. The V and J ends lost 1 base and 1 base, in that order; junction bases with no gene match: 3. CDR1 is GTSNPN, CDR2 SVGIG, per germline (reference sequence). This CDR3 is CAWSDGTENTGELFF. The CDR3 DNA reads as TGTGCCTGGAGTGACGGGACAGAGAACACCGGGGAGCTGTTTTTT. The full variable domain, with the rest looked up from reference TRBV30 and TRBJ2-2, is SQTIHQWPATLVQPVGSPLSLECTVEGTSNPNLYWYRQAAGRGLQLLFYSVGIGQISSEVPQNLSASRPQDRQFILSSKKLLLSDSGFYLCAWSDGTENTGELFFGEGSRLTVL.

This clone has a handful of counts. The chain links TRBV5-5 to TRBJ2-7; 7 bases match TRBD1. The germline V gene has CDR1 SGHKS and CDR2 YYEKEE (reference sequence). V shed 4 bases, J shed 4 bases, and the junction held 8 bases outside the gene matches. CDR3 length: 14 residues. The CDR3 is CASSRVGGGYEQYF. In nucleotides, the CDR3 is TGTGCCAGCAGCCGCGTAGGGGGCGGGTACGAGCAGTACTTC.

V is TRBV30 and J is TRBJ2-3; D is possibly TRBD1 (6 bases). CDR1 is GTSNPN, CDR2 SVGIG, per germline (reference sequence). This CDR3 has 13 residues. The germline V and J ends were trimmed by 5 bases and 2 bases, with 11 bases remaining between them. CDR3: CAWGDKPTDTQYF. The CDR3 DNA follows: TGTGCCTGGGGGGACAAGCCCACAGATACGCAGTATTTT.

This chain uses TRBV7-2 with TRBJ1-4; D is unclear. V lost 5 bases and J 8 bases, leaving 9 bases between the germline ends. Germline CDR1 is SGHTA and CDR2 is FQGNSA. This CDR3 comprises 12 residues. DNA for the CDR3: TGTGCCAGCAGCCGATCTAGAGAAAAACTGTTTTTT. Translation: CASSRSREKLFF.

This chain links TRBV11-3 with TRBJ1-1; 7 nucleotides line up with TRBD1. This CDR3 has 16 residues. Germline CDR1 SGHNT, CDR2 YENEEA. V lost 1 base to trimming and J lost 5 bases; unmatched junction nucleotides: 10. The CDR3 bases are TGTGCCAGCAGCTTAGGACAGGGAATGAGGGCGACTGAAGCTTTCTTT. Amino acids: CASSLGQGMRATEAFF.

This chain connects TRBV28 to TRBJ1-4; 7 nucleotides align to TRBD1. V lost 6 bases and J lost 8; bases outside the gene matches: 15. The CDR3 covers 16 residues. Germline V gene data show CDR1 as MDHEN and CDR2 as SYDVKM. DNA for the CDR3: TGTGCCAGCAGCCGCCTCGGACAGGATCTACACGAAAAACTGTTTTTT. Translation: CASSRLGQDLHEKLFF. Full variable domain (missing parts from reference TRBV28 and TRBJ1-4): DVKVTQSSRYLVKRTGEKVFLECVQDMDHENMFWYRQDPGLGLRLIYFSYDVKMKEKGDIPEGYSVSREKKERFSLILESASTNQTSMYLCASSRLGQDLHEKLFFGSGTQLSVL.

This chain joins TRBV10-3 and TRBJ1-1, with D perhaps TRBD1 (5 bases). The length of the CDR3 is 15 residues. Trimming left V 2 bases short and J 3 bases short, with 13 bases between. CDR1 is ENHRY, CDR2 SYGVKD, per germline. CDR3 sequence (DNA): TGTGCCATCAGTGAGGAGTTAAGGGGTTACACTGAAGCTTTCTTT. This sequence encodes CAISEELRGYTEAFF.

This clone was observed a few times. This chain connects TRBV11-2 to TRBJ2-3; D remains ambiguous. This CDR3 comprises 14 residues. The germline CDR1 and CDR2 sequences are SGHAT and FQNNGV. Trimming took 1 base from V and 1 from J, leaving 6 bases between them. The CDR3 bases are TGTGCCAGCAGCTTAGGCCAGGGCACAGATACGCAGTATTTT. Translation gives CASSLGQGTDTQYF. The whole variable domain, remainder taken from reference TRBV11-2 and TRBJ2-3, is EAGVAQSPRYKIIEKRQSVAFWCNPISGHATLYWYQQILGQGPKLLIQFQNNGVVDDSQLPKDRFSAERLKGVDSTLKIQPAKLEDSAVYLCASSLGQGTDTQYFGPGTRLTVL.

The chain links TRBV6-1 to TRBJ1-6; D call uncertain. This CDR3 has 15 amino acids. Trimming took off 6 bases at V and 9 bases at J, with 18 bases between the two ends. The germline V gene has CDR1 MNHNS and CDR2 SASEGT. The DNA of the CDR3 is TGTGCCAGCAGCGCCCGCGGTTTAGGGAGTTCACCCCTCCACTTT. Its translation is CASSARGLGSSPLHF.

The chain is built from TRBV25-1 and TRBJ2-7; 7 nucleotides line up with TRBD1. This CDR3 comprises 11 residues. Germline loops: CDR1 MGHDK, CDR2 SYGVNS. V shed 3 bases and J 7 bases; nucleotides not matched to a gene: 0. The CDR3 nucleotides read TGTGCCAGCAGTGACAGGGGGGAGCAGTACTTC. It is translated as CASSDRGEQYF.

V usage is TRBV27 and J usage is TRBJ2-5; TRBD2 is a possible D gene (6 bases). This CDR3 is built from 15 residues. V lost 4 bases, J lost 5 bases, and 17 bases lay in between. Germline CDR1 and CDR2: MNHEY and SMNVEV (reference sequence). The CDR3 spells CASSSLPLGRETQYF. The CDR3 DNA reads TGTGCCAGCAGTTCCCTCCCGCTAGGGAGGGAGACCCAGTACTTC.

The V call is TRBV21-1, the J call TRBJ1-1; the table's TRBD1 call for D was not verified on the DNA. TRBV21-1 is a documented pseudogene. The CDR3 length is 19 residues. The CDR3 loop is CASSKVSYRPGQQNTEAFF. The DNA of the CDR3 is TGTGCCAGCAGCAAAGTATCCTATCGTCCTGGACAGCAGAACACTGAAGCTTTCTTT.

The V and J genes are TRBV6-6 and TRBJ1-2; D might be TRBD1 (6 bases). V lost 2 bases and J 4 bases, leaving 11 bases between the germline ends. The CDR3 consists of 14 residues. Germline CDR1 and CDR2: MNHNY and SVGAGI (reference sequence). CDR3 protein: CASSYTRTAYGYTF. Written as DNA, the CDR3 is TGTGCCAGCAGTTACACCCGGACAGCCTATGGCTACACCTTC.

This clone was counted only a few times. The chain uses TRBV7-3 and TRBJ2-1; TRBD1 is a possible D gene (5 bases). The CDR3 extends over 13 amino acids. Germline V CDR1 and CDR2: SGHTA, FQGTGA. V lost 5 bases and J 5 bases, leaving 10 bases between the germline ends. This CDR3 is CASSPTGNNEQFF. CDR3 sequence (DNA): TGTGCCAGCAGCCCTACAGGTAACAATGAGCAGTTCTTC.

The V and J genes are TRBV5-6 and TRBJ2-3, with a weak D call TRBD2 (6 bases). There are 15 residues in the CDR3. Germline V gives CDR1 SGHDT, CDR2 YYEEEE. The ends were cut back, 2 bases at V and 6 bases at J, with 16 bases in the middle. The CDR3 here is CASSFRSGVGDTQYF. The CDR3 DNA is TGTGCCAGCAGCTTTCGGTCGGGAGTGGGGGATACGCAGTATTTT.

The chain joins TRBV6-1 to TRBJ2-7, with 8 nucleotides matching TRBD2. Trimming cost V 2 bases and J 7 bases; bases outside gene matches: 7. This CDR3 has 14 amino acids. From germline, CDR1 is MNHNS and CDR2 SASEGT. For the CDR3, the DNA is TGTGCCAGCAGTGAACCAGCGGGAGCGAGGGAGCAGTACTTC. Amino acid sequence: CASSEPAGAREQYF.

The V and J genes are TRBV28 and TRBJ1-2; unclear D gene. Germline CDR1 reads MDHEN; CDR2 reads SYDVKM. This CDR3 has 13 residues. V dropped 5 bases and J dropped 2 bases, with 9 bases sitting between them. The CDR3 is CASSGTENYGYTF. The CDR3 coding sequence is TGTGCCAGCAGTGGTACGGAGAACTATGGCTACACCTTC.